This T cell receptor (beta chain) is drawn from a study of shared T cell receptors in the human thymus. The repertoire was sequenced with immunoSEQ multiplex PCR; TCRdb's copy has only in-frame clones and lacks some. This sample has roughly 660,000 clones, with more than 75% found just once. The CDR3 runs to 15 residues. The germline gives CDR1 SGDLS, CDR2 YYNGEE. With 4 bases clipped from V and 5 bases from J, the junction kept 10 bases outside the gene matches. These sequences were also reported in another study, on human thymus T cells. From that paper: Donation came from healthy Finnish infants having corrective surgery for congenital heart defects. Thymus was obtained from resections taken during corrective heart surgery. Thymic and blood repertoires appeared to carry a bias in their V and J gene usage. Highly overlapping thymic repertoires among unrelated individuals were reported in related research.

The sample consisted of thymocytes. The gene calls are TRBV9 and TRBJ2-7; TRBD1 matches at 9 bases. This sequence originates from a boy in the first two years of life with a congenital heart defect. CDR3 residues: CASSPPGTGWHEQYF. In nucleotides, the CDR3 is TGTGCCAGCAGCCCACCCGGGACAGGGTGGCACGAGCAGTACTTC.